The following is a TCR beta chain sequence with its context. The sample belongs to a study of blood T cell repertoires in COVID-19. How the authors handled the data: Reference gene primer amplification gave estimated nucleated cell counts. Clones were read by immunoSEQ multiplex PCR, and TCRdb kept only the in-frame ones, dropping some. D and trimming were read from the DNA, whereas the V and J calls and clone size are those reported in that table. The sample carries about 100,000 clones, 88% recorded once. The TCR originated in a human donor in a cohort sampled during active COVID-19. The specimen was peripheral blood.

The CDR3 spells CASSRGQETQYF. CDR3 coding DNA: TGTGCCAGCAGCCGCGGTCAAGAGACCCAGTACTTC. V usage is TRBV5-6 and J usage is TRBJ2-5; no reliable D call. CDR3 length equals 12 residues. Trimming removed 4 bases at V and 2 bases at J, with 6 bases between. The germline V gene encodes CDR1 SGHDT and CDR2 YYEEEE. Drawing the rest from reference TRBV5-6 and TRBJ2-5, the complete variable domain is DAGVTQSPTHLIKTRGQQVTLRCSPKSGHDTVSWYQQALGQGPQFIFQYYEEEERQRGNFPDRFSGHQFPNYSSELNVNALLLGDSALYLCASSRGQETQYFGPGTRLLVL.